This T cell receptor beta chain was sequenced for a study of T cells after yellow fever vaccination. Study at large: Low-cell-number fractions underwent preparation using SMART-Seq v4 Ultra Low Input.

As concerns this clonotype: Its antigen is undetermined.

UMIs were added to TCR cDNA along with a universal primer site when it was made by 5'RACE template switching. TCRdb re-analysed the 5' RACE reads in MiXCR, keeping a single row per CDR3 protein. The data contain 500,000 to 650,000 distinct CDR3 sequences, approximately 13% of them singletons. Broader study findings: Among primary-vaccination clones, most reappeared after the booster, at almost 98% for CD4 and roughly 88% for CD8.

Trimming shortened V by 6 bases and J by 5 bases, and 19 bases separated the two germline ends. The CDR3 runs to 15 residues. J is TRBJ2-5 and V is TRBV12-3 or TRBV12-4, with TRBD1 as a possible D gene (6 bases). This specimen was PBMCs, taken on the day of the yellow fever booster vaccination. This receptor was taken from a man under 40 who received the YFV17D yellow fever vaccine. CDR3 residues: CASSPGDGVGETQYF. As DNA, the CDR3 is TGTGCCAGCAGCCCAGGGGATGGCGTCGGGGAGACCCAGTACTTC.